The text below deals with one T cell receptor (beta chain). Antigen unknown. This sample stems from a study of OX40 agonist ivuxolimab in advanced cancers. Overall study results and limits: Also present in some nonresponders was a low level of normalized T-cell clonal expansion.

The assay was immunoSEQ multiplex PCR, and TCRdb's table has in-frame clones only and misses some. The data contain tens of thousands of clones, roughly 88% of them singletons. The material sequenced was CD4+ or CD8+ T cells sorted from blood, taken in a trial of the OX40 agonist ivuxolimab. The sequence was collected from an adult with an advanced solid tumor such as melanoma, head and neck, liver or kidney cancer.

In nucleotides, the CDR3 is TGTGCCAGCAGCTTAGGGGGGGCTAATGAAAAACTGTTTTTT. Encoded protein: CASSLGGANEKLFF. V and J are TRBV4-2 and TRBJ1-4, with D perhaps matching TRBD1 (6 bases). The CDR3 is 14 amino acids. Germline V gene sequence: CDR1 LGHNA, CDR2 YNFKEQ. V was shortened by 5 bases and J by 3 bases, with 10 bases between the two germline ends.